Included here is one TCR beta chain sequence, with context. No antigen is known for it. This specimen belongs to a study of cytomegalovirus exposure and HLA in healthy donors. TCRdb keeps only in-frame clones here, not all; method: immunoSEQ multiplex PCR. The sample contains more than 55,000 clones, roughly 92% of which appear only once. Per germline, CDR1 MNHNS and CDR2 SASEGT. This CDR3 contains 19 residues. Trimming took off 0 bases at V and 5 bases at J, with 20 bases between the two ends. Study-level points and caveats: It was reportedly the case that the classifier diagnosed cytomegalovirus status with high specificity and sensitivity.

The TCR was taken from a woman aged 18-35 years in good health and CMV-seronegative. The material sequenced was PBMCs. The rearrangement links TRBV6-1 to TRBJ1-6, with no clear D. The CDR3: CASSEAHGGRYWDNSPLHF. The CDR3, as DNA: TGTGCCAGCAGTGAAGCGCATGGCGGCCGATACTGGGATAATTCACCCCTCCACTTT.